This TCR beta chain was retrieved from a study of blood T cell repertoires in COVID-19. The Seattle site enrolled patients during active infection and followed them longitudinally. The germline gives CDR1 SGHNT, CDR2 YYREEE (reference sequence). This CDR3 is 14 amino acids long. The V segment lost 2 bases and the J segment 5 bases; nucleotides outside the gene matches: 5. Produced via immunoSEQ multiplex PCR; TCRdb's table is partial and in-frame only. This table has 300,000 to 450,000 clones, roughly nine tenths appearing once. The sequence derives from a woman in her fifties or sixties with COVID-19, enrolled during active disease. The gene calls are TRBV5-4 and TRBJ2-5, with 8 bases lining up with TRBD2. The sequencing sample was made of peripheral blood. This chain's CDR3 is CASSFAGGWETQYF. The CDR3 coding sequence is TGTGCCAGCAGCTTTGCGGGGGGTTGGGAGACCCAGTACTTC.